These T cell receptor beta chains were read from a single sample in a study of T cell changes during pregnancy in multiple sclerosis. Some clones are missing from TCRdb's copy, which holds only in-frame ones; the method was immunoSEQ multiplex PCR. Here the sample spans fewer than 150,000 clones, about 95% being singletons. Sequences were derived from peripheral blood, sampled after pregnancy. All receptors come from a female donor with multiple sclerosis, enrolled in a pregnancy study. Both conserved end residues are part of each CDR3. A D gene is named only where the DNA matches it firmly. Clone size is not always given. Where it is, it says once, few, many or a class for expanded clones.

j_gene: TRBJ1-5
v_gene: TRBV7-9
d_gene: NA
abundance: NA
CDR3nt: TGTGCCAGCAATGGGGGCGTCGATCAGCCCCAGCATTTT
CDR3aa: CASNGGVDQPQHF

j_gene: TRBJ2-7
v_gene: TRBV6-6
d_gene: NA
abundance: NA
CDR3nt: TGTGCCAGCAGTTATTCGGGTACCTACGAGCAGTACTTC
CDR3aa: CASSYSGTYEQYF

j_gene: TRBJ2-7
v_gene: TRBV9
d_gene: NA
abundance: NA
CDR3nt: TGTGCCAGCAGCTTTGGTGCTAGCGACTACGAGCAGTACTTC
CDR3aa: CASSFGASDYEQYF

j_gene: TRBJ2-2
v_gene: TRBV30
d_gene: TRBD2
abundance: NA
CDR3nt: TGTGCCGGAGGACTAGCGGGAGTCGCCGGGGAGCTGTTTTTT
CDR3aa: CAGGLAGVAGELFF

j_gene: TRBJ2-7
v_gene: TRBV9
d_gene: TRBD2
abundance: NA
CDR3nt: TGTGCCAGCAGCGCCGGACTAGCCCAGGGTTTGAGCGAGCAGTACTTC
CDR3aa: CASSAGLAQGLSEQYF

j_gene: TRBJ1-1
v_gene: TRBV30
d_gene: TRBD1
abundance: NA
CDR3nt: TGTGCCTGGGTCCGGGACAGGGGCACTGAAGCTTTCTTT
CDR3aa: CAWVRDRGTEAFF

j_gene: TRBJ1-4
v_gene: TRBV6-5
d_gene: NA
abundance: NA
CDR3nt: TGTGCCAGCAGTTACTCGAGGCCAGATAATGAAAAACTGTTTTTT
CDR3aa: CASSYSRPDNEKLFF

j_gene: TRBJ2-7
v_gene: TRBV4-2
d_gene: NA
abundance: NA
CDR3nt: TGTGCCAGCAGCCAAGTAGCGGAGGGGAGGTACGAGCAGTACTTC
CDR3aa: CASSQVAEGRYEQYF

j_gene: TRBJ1-1
v_gene: TRBV5-6
d_gene: NA
abundance: NA
CDR3nt: TGTGCCAGCAGCTTGGCTTCGAACACTGAAGCTTTCTTT
CDR3aa: CASSLASNTEAFF

j_gene: TRBJ2-2
v_gene: TRBV14
d_gene: NA
abundance: NA
CDR3nt: TGTGCCAGCAGCCAAGATCGGGGAAGGCGGACCGGGGAGCTGTTTTTT
CDR3aa: CASSQDRGRRTGELFF

j_gene: TRBJ2-3
v_gene: TRBV7-8
d_gene: TRBD1
abundance: NA
CDR3nt: TGTGCCAGCGGTGACAGGGTCACAGATACGCAGTATTTT
CDR3aa: CASGDRVTDTQYF

j_gene: TRBJ2-2
v_gene: TRBV7-2
d_gene: TRBD2
abundance: once
CDR3nt: TGTGCCAGCAGCTTAGCGAAACTAGCGGGACCGAACACCGGGGAGCTGTTTTTT
CDR3aa: CASSLAKLAGPNTGELFF

j_gene: TRBJ2-1
v_gene: TRBV6-5
d_gene: NA
abundance: NA
CDR3nt: TGTGCCAGCTCCCTGGGGGGACAGTCCTACAATGAGCAGTTCTTC
CDR3aa: CASSLGGQSYNEQFF

j_gene: TRBJ2-5
v_gene: TRBV28
d_gene: TRBD1
abundance: NA
CDR3nt: TGTGCCAGCAGTGCGTGGACGGGACAGGGGAAAGAGACCCAGTACTTC
CDR3aa: CASSAWTGQGKETQYF

j_gene: TRBJ1-3
v_gene: TRBV28
d_gene: NA
abundance: NA
CDR3nt: TGTGCCAGCAGTTTAGTAGGGAGCTCTGGAAACACCATATATTTT
CDR3aa: CASSLVGSSGNTIYF

j_gene: TRBJ2-5
v_gene: TRBV28
d_gene: NA
abundance: once
CDR3nt: TGTGCCAGCAGCTCAGGGGACTACCCAGAGACCCAGTACTTC
CDR3aa: CASSSGDYPETQYF

j_gene: TRBJ1-2
v_gene: TRBV4-2
d_gene: NA
abundance: once
CDR3nt: TGTGCCAGCAGCCAAGATCAGTACAGCTATGGCTACACCTTC
CDR3aa: CASSQDQYSYGYTF

j_gene: TRBJ1-3
v_gene: TRBV19
d_gene: NA
abundance: NA
CDR3nt: TGTGCCACCCTACGGGATCCTCAACCTGGAAACACCATATATTTT
CDR3aa: CATLRDPQPGNTIYF

j_gene: TRBJ2-6
v_gene: TRBV19
d_gene: NA
abundance: NA
CDR3nt: TGTGCCACTGGACTCCGCCGCTCTGGGGCCAACGTCCTGACTTTC
CDR3aa: CATGLRRSGANVLTF

j_gene: TRBJ2-7
v_gene: TRBV28
d_gene: NA
abundance: once
CDR3nt: TGTGCCAGCAGTTTCGTACAGGGAAAAATCCCCTACGAGCAGTACTTC
CDR3aa: CASSFVQGKIPYEQYF

j_gene: TRBJ2-1
v_gene: TRBV7-2
d_gene: TRBD2
abundance: NA
CDR3nt: TGTGCCAGCAGCAAAACAGGACTAGCGGGAGGGGACGAGCAGTTCTTC
CDR3aa: CASSKTGLAGGDEQFF

j_gene: TRBJ1-2
v_gene: TRBV7-8
d_gene: TRBD1
abundance: NA
CDR3nt: TGTGCCAGCAGCATAGGAGGGACAGGGCCCTATGGCTACACCTTC
CDR3aa: CASSIGGTGPYGYTF

j_gene: TRBJ2-6
v_gene: TRBV6-1
d_gene: NA
abundance: NA
CDR3nt: TGTGCCAGCAGTGCAGGGGACCTAATGGCCAACGTCCTGACTTTC
CDR3aa: CASSAGDLMANVLTF

j_gene: TRBJ2-7
v_gene: TRBV4-1
d_gene: NA
abundance: NA
CDR3nt: TGCGCCAGCAGCCAAGATCAAAAGAGGAACGAGCAGTACTTC
CDR3aa: CASSQDQKRNEQYF

j_gene: TRBJ2-2
v_gene: TRBV7-9
d_gene: TRBD2
abundance: NA
CDR3nt: TGTGCCAGCATCCTGACGGGCGGGAGGGCCACCGGGGAGCTGTTTTTT
CDR3aa: CASILTGGRATGELFF

j_gene: TRBJ2-1
v_gene: TRBV19
d_gene: TRBD2
abundance: NA
CDR3nt: TGTGCCAGTAGTACCGGGACTAGCGGGAGCCGCTACAATGAGCAGTTCTTC
CDR3aa: CASSTGTSGSRYNEQFF

j_gene: TRBJ1-1
v_gene: TRBV7-2
d_gene: NA
abundance: NA
CDR3nt: TGTGCCAGCAGCTTCCCGGGGATGAACACTGAAGCTTTCTTT
CDR3aa: CASSFPGMNTEAFF

j_gene: TRBJ2-3
v_gene: TRBV7-9
d_gene: TRBD1
abundance: NA
CDR3nt: TGTGCCAGCAGCCTGGACAGGGTGGCAGATACGCAGTATTTT
CDR3aa: CASSLDRVADTQYF

j_gene: TRBJ2-3
v_gene: TRBV9
d_gene: TRBD2
abundance: once
CDR3nt: TGTGCCTCTAGCGGTGGCGGGGACACAGATACGCAGTATTTT
CDR3aa: CASSGGGDTDTQYF

j_gene: TRBJ1-1
v_gene: TRBV18
d_gene: TRBD1
abundance: NA
CDR3nt: TGTGCCAGCTCAACCCGGACAGGGACGAACACTGAAGCTTTCTTT
CDR3aa: CASSTRTGTNTEAFF

j_gene: TRBJ2-3
v_gene: TRBV19
d_gene: TRBD1
abundance: NA
CDR3nt: TGTGCCAGTAGTATAGAGTCCCAGGGGGCCCCCCAGTATTTT
CDR3aa: CASSIESQGAPQYF

j_gene: TRBJ2-5
v_gene: TRBV7-4
d_gene: TRBD1
abundance: NA
CDR3nt: TGTGCCAGCAGCTTGGTTGGGCTGGGACAGGACCAAGAGACCCAGTACTTC
CDR3aa: CASSLVGLGQDQETQYF

j_gene: TRBJ2-7
v_gene: TRBV5-6
d_gene: NA
abundance: NA
CDR3nt: TGTGCCAGCAGCCCGGAGCGGACGACTTACGAGCAGTACTTC
CDR3aa: CASSPERTTYEQYF